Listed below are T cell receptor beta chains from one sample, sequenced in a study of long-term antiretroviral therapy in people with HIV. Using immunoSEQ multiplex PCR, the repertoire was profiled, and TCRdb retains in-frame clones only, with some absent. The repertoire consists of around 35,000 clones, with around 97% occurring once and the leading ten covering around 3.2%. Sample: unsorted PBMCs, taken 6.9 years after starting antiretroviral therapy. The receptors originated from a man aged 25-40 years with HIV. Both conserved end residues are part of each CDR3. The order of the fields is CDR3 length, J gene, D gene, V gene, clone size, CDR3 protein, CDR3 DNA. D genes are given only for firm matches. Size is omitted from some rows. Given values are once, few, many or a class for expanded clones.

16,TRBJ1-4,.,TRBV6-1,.,CASSEAGVATNEKLFF,TGTGCCAGCAGTGAAGCGGGGGTTGCAACTAATGAAAAACTGTTTTTT
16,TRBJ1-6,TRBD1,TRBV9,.,CASSARSQGANSPLHF,TGTGCCAGCAGCGCCCGTTCTCAGGGGGCAAATTCACCCCTCCACTTT
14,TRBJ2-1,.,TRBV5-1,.,CASTPDGTYNEQFF,TGCGCCAGCACCCCGGACGGTACCTACAATGAGCAGTTCTTC
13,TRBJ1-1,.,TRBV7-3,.,CASSPGTEYEAFF,TGTGCCAGCAGCCCCGGCACTGAATATGAAGCTTTCTTT
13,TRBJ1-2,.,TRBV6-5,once,CASSYSKGGGYTF,TGTGCCAGCAGTTACTCGAAAGGAGGTGGCTACACCTTC
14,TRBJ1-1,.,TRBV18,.,CASSNKPGHTEAFF,TGTGCCAGCTCAAATAAACCGGGGCACACTGAAGCTTTCTTT
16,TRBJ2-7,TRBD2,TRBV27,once,CASSLTGLAGSYEQYF,TGTGCCAGCAGTTTAACGGGACTAGCGGGCTCCTACGAGCAGTACTTC
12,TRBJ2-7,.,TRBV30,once,CAWLGVSGEQYF,TGTGCCTGGCTAGGGGTGTCCGGCGAGCAGTACTTC
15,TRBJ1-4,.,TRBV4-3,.,CASSQEDSRNEKLFF,TGCGCCAGCAGCCAAGAGGACAGCCGAAATGAAAAACTGTTTTTT
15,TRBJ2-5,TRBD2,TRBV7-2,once,CASSPLATAGGTQYF,TGTGCCAGCAGCCCCCTTGCGACCGCGGGGGGGACCCAGTACTTC
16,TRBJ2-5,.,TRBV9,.,CASSVGFYSVQETQYF,TGTGCCAGCAGCGTAGGTTTCTACTCCGTCCAAGAGACCCAGTACTTC
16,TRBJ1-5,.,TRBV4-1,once,CASNPTITGLHQPQHF,TGCGCCAGCAACCCTACTATAACAGGTTTACATCAGCCCCAGCATTTT
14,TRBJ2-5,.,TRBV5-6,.,CASSFGSPQETQYF,TGTGCCAGCAGCTTTGGCAGCCCGCAAGAGACCCAGTACTTC
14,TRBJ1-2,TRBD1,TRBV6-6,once,CASGLGQGGYGYTF,TGTGCCAGCGGCCTCGGACAGGGCGGGTATGGCTACACCTTC
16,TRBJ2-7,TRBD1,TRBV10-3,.,CAISARTGLVVYEQYF,TGTGCCATCAGTGCCAGGACAGGGCTTGTAGTGTACGAGCAGTACTTC
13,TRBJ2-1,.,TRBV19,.,CASSITWGNEQFF,TGTGCCAGTAGTATTACATGGGGGAATGAGCAGTTCTTC
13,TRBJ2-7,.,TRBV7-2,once,CASSLGVTYEQYF,TGTGCCAGCAGCTTAGGTGTCACGTACGAGCAGTACTTC
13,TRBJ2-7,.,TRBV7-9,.,CASSLGGRYEQYF,TGTGCCAGCAGCTTAGGAGGGCGGTACGAGCAGTACTTC
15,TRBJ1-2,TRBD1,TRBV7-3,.,CASSRLGQENYGYTF,TGTGCCAGCAGCCGATTGGGACAGGAGAACTATGGCTACACCTTC
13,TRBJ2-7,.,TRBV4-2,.,CASSQGRSYEQYF,TGTGCCAGCAGCCAAGGCAGATCCTACGAGCAGTACTTC
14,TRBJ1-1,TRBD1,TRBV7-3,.,CASSSTGLNTEAFF,TGTGCCAGCAGCTCGACAGGGTTGAACACTGAAGCTTTCTTT
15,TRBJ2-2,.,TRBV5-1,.,CASSLALSVPGELFF,TGCGCCAGCAGCTTGGCCTTGTCAGTTCCCGGGGAGCTGTTTTTT
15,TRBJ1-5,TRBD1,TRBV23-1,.,CASSQGDRANQPQHF,TGCGCCAGCAGTCAAGGGGACAGGGCCAATCAGCCCCAGCATTTT
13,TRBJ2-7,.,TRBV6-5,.,CASSYDGSYEQYF,TGTGCCAGCAGTTACGACGGTTCCTACGAGCAGTACTTC